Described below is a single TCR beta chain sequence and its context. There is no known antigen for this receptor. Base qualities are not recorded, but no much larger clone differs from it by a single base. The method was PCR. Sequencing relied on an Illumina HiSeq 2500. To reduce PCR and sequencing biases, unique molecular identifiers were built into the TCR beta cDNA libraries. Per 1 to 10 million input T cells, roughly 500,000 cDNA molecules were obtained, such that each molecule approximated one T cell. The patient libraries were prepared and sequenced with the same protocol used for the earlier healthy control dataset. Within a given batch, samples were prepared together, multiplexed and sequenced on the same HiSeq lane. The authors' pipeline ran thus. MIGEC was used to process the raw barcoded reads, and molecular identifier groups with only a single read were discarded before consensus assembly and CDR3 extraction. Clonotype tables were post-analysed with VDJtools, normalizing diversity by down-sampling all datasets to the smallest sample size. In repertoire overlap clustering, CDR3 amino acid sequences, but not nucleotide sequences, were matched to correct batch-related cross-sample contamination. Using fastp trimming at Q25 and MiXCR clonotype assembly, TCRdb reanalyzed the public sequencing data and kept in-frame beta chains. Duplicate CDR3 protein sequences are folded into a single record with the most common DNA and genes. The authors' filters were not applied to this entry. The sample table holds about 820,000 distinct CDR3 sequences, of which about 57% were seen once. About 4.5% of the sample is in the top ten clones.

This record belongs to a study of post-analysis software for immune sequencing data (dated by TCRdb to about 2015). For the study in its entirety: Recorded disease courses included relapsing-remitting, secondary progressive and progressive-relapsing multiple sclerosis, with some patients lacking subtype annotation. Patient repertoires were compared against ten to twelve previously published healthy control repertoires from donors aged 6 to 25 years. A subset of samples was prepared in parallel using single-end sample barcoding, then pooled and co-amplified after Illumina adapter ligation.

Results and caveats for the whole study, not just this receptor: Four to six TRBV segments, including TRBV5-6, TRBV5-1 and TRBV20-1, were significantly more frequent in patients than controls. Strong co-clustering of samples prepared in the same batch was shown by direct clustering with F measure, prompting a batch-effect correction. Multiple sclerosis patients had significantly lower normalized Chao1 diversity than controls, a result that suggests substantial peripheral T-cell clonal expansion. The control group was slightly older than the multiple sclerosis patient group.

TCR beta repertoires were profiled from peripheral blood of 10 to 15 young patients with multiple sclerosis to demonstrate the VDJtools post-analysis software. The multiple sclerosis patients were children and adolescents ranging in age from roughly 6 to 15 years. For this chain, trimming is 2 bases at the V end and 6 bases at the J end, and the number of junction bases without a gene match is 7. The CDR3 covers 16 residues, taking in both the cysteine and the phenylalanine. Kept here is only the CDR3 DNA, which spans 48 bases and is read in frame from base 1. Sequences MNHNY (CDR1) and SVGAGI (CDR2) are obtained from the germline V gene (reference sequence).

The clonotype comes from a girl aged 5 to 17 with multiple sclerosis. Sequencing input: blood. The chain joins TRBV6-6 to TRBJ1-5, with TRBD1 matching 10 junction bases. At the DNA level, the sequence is TGTGCCAGCAGTTACGGGACAGGGGCGGCTGTTCAGCCCCAGCATTTT. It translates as CASSYGTGAAVQPQHF.